The 10 T cell receptor beta chains presented below share a single source sample, sequenced in a study of cytomegalovirus exposure and HLA in healthy donors. This PCR relied on a set of 60 Vbeta primers and 13 Jbeta primers. Sequencing was performed with immunoSEQ multiplex PCR; in TCRdb, only in-frame clones are kept and a portion is missing. The sample holds about 200,000 clones, roughly 80% seen once. The sequencing sample was made of PBMCs. The origin of the receptors is a man aged 30 to 39 in good health and CMV-seronegative.

The V call is TRBV11-2, the J call TRBJ2-2, with D perhaps TRBD2 (7 bases). The CDR3 runs 15 residues. CDR1 and CDR2 from the germline V gene are SGHAT and FQNNGV. Trimming shortened V by 4 bases and J by 4 bases, and 13 bases separated the two germline ends. The CDR3 DNA follows: TGTGCCAGCAGCTGGGGGGGACAAGCCACCGGGGAGCTGTTTTTT. Protein product: CASSWGGQATGELFF.

The V call is TRBV10-1, the J call TRBJ2-1; D perhaps matches TRBD2 (5 bases). Per germline, CDR1 WNHNN and CDR2 SYGVQD (reference sequence). CDR3 size: 15 residues. Trimming shortened V by 0 bases and J by 7 bases, and 13 bases separated the two germline ends. CDR3 nucleotide sequence: TGCGCCAGCAGTGAGTCTTCTTGGGAGAGGAATGAGCAGTTCTTC. Translation gives CASSESSWERNEQFF.

The sample holds one count of this clone. The J gene is TRBJ2-7, the V gene TRBV6-1, with a possible D match to TRBD1 (5 bases). Deletions cut 2 bases from V and 3 bases from J, with 14 bases between. This CDR3 is 15 amino acids long. Germline assignment: CDR1 MNHNS and CDR2 SASEGT. The CDR3 nucleotides read TGTGCCAGCAGTGAAAGACAGCCCCCTCACTACGAGCAGTACTTC. This encodes CASSERQPPHYEQYF.

The V gene is TRBV5-1, the J gene TRBJ1-4; the D gene is possibly TRBD1 (6 bases). Germline-derived CDR1 and CDR2 are SGHRS and YFSETQ. Trimming removed 2 bases at V and 3 bases at J, with 14 bases between. This CDR3 has 16 residues. CDR3 region: CASSFTGNGANEKLFF. Here the CDR3 DNA reads TGCGCCAGCAGCTTCACAGGGAATGGAGCTAATGAAAAACTGTTTTTT. The whole variable domain, filled in from reference TRBV5-1 and TRBJ1-4, reads KAGVTQTPRYLIKTRGQQVTLSCSPISGHRSVSWYQQTPGQGLQFLFEYFSETQRNKGNFPGRFSGRQFSNSRSEMNVSTLELGDSALYLCASSFTGNGANEKLFFGSGTQLSVL.

The genes are TRBV5-1 and TRBJ2-1, with TRBD1 matching 7 bases. CDR1 is SGHRS, CDR2 YFSETQ, per germline. This CDR3 comprises 13 residues. V dropped 4 bases and J dropped 4; count of bases not matched to a gene: 2. This chain's CDR3 is CASSQDRYNEQFF. CDR3 nucleotide sequence: TGCGCCAGCAGCCAGGACAGGTACAATGAGCAGTTCTTC.

The chain couples TRBV7-2 to TRBJ2-2, with 11 bases aligning to TRBD2. The CDR3 consists of 18 residues. CDR1 is SGHTA and CDR2 is FQGNSA in the germline V gene. V was pared by 3 bases and J by 3 bases, with 9 bases of the junction left unmatched. The CDR3 reads CASSFPLAGGRYTGELFF. The CDR3 region has the DNA TGTGCCAGCAGCTTCCCTCTAGCGGGGGGCCGATACACCGGGGAGCTGTTTTTT.

V usage is TRBV10-3 and J usage is TRBJ2-5; 7 nucleotides line up with TRBD1. The CDR3 is 12 amino acids. From germline, CDR1 is ENHRY and CDR2 SYGVKD. V lost 11 bases to trimming and J lost 2 bases; unmatched junction nucleotides: 5. CDR3: CASRTGQETQYF. The DNA of the CDR3 is TGTGCCTCGAGGACAGGACAAGAGACCCAGTACTTC.

J is TRBJ2-7 and V is TRBV6-5; 7 nucleotides align to TRBD1. V trimming: 2 bases; J trimming: 6 bases; junction bases outside the gene matches: 4. CDR3 length: 13 amino acids. The germline V gene encodes CDR1 MNHEY and CDR2 SVGAGI. This CDR3 is CASSYNRGVEQYF. Here the CDR3 DNA reads TGTGCCAGCAGTTACAACAGGGGAGTCGAGCAGTACTTC.

The V gene is TRBV7-3, the J gene TRBJ1-6; D unresolved. V lost 1 base and J lost 12, with 10 bases in between. CDR3 length equals 13 residues. CDR1 and CDR2 (germline): SGHTA, FQGTGA. The DNA for the CDR3 is TGTGCCAGCAGCTTAAGCGGCCAATTACCCCTCCACTTT. Its translation: CASSLSGQLPLHF.

This clone occurred a few times. The chain joins TRBV21-1 to TRBJ2-7; the table names TRBD2, a call not compared with the DNA. TRBV21-1 is reported as a pseudogene. The CDR3 totals 16 residues. CDR3 sequence (DNA): TGTGCCAGCAGCAATCTTGGCAGCCGGGTAGGATACGAGCAGTACTTC. Protein: CASSNLGSRVGYEQYF.